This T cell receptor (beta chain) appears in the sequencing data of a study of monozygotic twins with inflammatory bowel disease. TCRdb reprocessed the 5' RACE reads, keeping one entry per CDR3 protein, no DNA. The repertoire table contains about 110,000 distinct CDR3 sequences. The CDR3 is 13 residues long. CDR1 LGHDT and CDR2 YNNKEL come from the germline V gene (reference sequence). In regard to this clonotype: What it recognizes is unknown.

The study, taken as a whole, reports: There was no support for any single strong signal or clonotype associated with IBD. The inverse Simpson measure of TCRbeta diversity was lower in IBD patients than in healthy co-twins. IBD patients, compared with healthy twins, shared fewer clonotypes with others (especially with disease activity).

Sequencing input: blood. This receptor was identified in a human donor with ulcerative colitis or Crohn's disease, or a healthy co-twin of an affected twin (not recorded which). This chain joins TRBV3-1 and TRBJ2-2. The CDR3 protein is CASSPQVDGELFF.